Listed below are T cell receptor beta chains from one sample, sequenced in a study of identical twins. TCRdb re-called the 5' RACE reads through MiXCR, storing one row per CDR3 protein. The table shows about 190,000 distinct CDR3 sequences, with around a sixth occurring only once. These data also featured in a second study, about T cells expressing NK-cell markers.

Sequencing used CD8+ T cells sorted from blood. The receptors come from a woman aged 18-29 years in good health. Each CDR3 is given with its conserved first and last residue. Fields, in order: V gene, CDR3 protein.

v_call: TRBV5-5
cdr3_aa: CASSFFRGPNEQFF

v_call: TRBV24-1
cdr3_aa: CATSERTSDEQFF

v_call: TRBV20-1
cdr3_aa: CSSSSGSDFTDTQYF

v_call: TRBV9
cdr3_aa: CASSFSGSPGDEQYF

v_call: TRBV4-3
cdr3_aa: CASSQDHLGTDTQYF

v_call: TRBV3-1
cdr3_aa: CASSRPGTLMEQYF

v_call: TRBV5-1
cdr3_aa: CASSSLEVGSTDTQYF

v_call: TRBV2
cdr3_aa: CASSEGTSNAYEQYF

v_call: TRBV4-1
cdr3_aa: CASSQGVTFTDTQYF

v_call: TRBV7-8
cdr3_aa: CASSSLAGGPTGELFF

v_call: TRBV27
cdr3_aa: CASRQGTGGPNEQFF

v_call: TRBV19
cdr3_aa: CASSTGLPYEQYF

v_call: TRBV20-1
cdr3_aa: CSATGEGLPYNEQFF

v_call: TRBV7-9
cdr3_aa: CASSLEPTEAFF

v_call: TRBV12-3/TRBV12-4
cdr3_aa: CASSLTRFTEAFF

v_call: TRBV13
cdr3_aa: CASSEGPTEAFF

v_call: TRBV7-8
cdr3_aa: CASSYSLAVEWGTDTQYF

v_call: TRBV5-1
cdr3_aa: CASSFPGGSTGELFF

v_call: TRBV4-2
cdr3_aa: CASSQELAGKYEQYF

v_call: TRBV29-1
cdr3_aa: CSVGGLTRAFF

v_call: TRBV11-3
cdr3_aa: CASSSGTGAFYGYTF

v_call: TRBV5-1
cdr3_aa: CASQTAYEQYF

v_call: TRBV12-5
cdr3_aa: CASGFLAGPFNEQFF

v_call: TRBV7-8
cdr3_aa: CASSSTGTSYYEQYF

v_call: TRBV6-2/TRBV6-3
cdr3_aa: CASSYGDAETQYF

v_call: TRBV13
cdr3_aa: CASAADLAVEDDAHQGSYEQYF

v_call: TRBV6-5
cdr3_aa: CASSYGVNTGELFF

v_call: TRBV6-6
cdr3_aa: CASTENYGYTF

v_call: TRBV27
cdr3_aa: CASSPDRVIDTQYF

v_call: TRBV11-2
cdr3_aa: CASSPPGLAPRTQYF

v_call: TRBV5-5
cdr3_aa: CASSLEPGGGNQPQHF

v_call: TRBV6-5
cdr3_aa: CASSYPRQGGYNEQFF

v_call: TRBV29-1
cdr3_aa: CSVERQGRNEQFF

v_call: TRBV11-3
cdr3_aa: CASKGSSLPFF

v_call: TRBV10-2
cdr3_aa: CASSAEVWGIDQPQHF

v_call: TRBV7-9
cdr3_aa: CASSLLTGGRANEKLFF

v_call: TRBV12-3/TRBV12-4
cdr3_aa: CASSLAANTGELFF

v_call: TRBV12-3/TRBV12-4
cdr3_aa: CASTWTSGGEEQFF

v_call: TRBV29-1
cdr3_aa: CSVLTALAGEAHNEQFF

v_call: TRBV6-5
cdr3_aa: CASSGDDEQYF

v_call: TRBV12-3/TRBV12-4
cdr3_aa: CASSLAGLVYEQYF

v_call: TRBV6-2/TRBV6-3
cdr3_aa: CASSYSGELPGNEQFF

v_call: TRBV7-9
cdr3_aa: CASSLRWGVWTVNEQSF

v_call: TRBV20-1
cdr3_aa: CSALDRGYSYEQYF

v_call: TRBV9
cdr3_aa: CASSVAGSAGPQHF

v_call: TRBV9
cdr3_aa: CASSADGYDTYEQYF

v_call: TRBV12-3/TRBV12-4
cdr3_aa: CASSPLAGGNEQFF